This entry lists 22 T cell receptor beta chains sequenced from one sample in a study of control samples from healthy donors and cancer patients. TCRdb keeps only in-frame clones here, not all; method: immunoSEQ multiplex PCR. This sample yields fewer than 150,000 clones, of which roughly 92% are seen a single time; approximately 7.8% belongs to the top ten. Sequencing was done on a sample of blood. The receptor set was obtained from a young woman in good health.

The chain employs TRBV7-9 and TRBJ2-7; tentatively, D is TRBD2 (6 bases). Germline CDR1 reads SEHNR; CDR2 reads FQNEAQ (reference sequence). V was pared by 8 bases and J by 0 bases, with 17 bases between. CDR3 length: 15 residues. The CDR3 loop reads CASGTSGTSSYEQYF. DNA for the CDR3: TGTGCCAGCGGAACCTCAGGGACTTCCTCCTACGAGCAGTACTTC.

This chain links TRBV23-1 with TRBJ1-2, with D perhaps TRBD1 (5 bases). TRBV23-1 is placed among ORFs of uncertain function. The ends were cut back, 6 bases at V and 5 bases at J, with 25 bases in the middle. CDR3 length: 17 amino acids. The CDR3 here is CASSLSPIRVGLYGYTF. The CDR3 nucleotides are TGCGCCAGCAGCCTAAGCCCCATCAGGGTAGGGCTATATGGCTACACCTTC.

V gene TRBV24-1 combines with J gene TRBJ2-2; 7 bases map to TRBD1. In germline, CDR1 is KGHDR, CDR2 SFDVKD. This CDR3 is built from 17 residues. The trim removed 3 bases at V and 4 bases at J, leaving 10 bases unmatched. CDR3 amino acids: CATSDPATGVGTGELFF. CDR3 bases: TGTGCCACCAGTGATCCCGCAACAGGGGTGGGCACCGGGGAGCTGTTTTTT.

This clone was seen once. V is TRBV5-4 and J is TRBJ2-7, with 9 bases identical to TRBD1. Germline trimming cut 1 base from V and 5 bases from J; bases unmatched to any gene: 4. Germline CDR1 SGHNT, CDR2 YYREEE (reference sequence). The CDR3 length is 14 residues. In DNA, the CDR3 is TGTGCCAGCAGCTTGAGGACAGGGGAGAACGAGCAGTACTTC. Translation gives CASSLRTGENEQYF.

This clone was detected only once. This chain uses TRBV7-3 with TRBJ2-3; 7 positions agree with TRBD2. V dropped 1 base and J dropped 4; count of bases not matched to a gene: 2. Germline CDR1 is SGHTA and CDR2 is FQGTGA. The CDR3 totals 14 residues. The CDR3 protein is CASSLMAGADTQYF. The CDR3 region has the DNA TGTGCCAGCAGCTTAATGGCGGGGGCAGATACGCAGTATTTT.

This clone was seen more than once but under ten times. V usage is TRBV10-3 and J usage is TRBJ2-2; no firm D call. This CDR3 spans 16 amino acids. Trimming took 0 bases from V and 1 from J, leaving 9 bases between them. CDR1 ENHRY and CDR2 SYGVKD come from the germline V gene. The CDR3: CAISESTLGNTGELFF. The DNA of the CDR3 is TGTGCCATCAGTGAGTCGACTCTCGGGAACACCGGGGAGCTGTTTTTT.

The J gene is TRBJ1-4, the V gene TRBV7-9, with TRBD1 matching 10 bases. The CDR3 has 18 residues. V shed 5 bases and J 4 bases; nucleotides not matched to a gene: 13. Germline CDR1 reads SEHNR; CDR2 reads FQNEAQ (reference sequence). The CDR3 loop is CASSLTGTGAPFNEKLFF. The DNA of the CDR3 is TGTGCCAGCAGCCTAACCGGGACAGGGGCCCCCTTTAATGAAAAACTGTTTTTT.

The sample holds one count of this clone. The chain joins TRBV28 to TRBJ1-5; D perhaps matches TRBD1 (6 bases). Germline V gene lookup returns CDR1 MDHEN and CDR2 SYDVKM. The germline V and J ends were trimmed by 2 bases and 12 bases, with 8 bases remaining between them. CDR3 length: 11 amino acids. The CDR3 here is CASSLEQGQHF. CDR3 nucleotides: TGTGCCAGCAGTTTAGAACAGGGCCAGCATTTT.

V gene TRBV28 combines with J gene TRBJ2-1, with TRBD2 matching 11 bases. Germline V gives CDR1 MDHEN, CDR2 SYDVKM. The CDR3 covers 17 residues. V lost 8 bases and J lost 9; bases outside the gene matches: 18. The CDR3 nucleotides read TGTGCCAGCTCCTACCCCTTAGCGGGAGGGCCAGGGATTGAGCAGTTCTTC. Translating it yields CASSYPLAGGPGIEQFF. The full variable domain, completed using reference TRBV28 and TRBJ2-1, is DVKVTQSSRYLVKRTGEKVFLECVQDMDHENMFWYRQDPGLGLRLIYFSYDVKMKEKGDIPEGYSVSREKKERFSLILESASTNQTSMYLCASSYPLAGGPGIEQFFGPGTRLTVL.

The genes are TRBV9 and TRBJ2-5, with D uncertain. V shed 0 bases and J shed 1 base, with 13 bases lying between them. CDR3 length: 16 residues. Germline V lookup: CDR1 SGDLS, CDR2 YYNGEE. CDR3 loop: CASSVDNRVGQETQYF. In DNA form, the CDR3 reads TGTGCCAGCAGCGTAGATAATAGGGTGGGCCAAGAGACCCAGTACTTC. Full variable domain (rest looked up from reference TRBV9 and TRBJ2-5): DSGVTQTPKHLITATGQRVTLRCSPRSGDLSVYWYQQSLDQGLQFLIQYYNGEERAKGNILERFSAQQFPDLHSELNLSSLELGDSALYFCASSVDNRVGQETQYFGPGTRLLVL.

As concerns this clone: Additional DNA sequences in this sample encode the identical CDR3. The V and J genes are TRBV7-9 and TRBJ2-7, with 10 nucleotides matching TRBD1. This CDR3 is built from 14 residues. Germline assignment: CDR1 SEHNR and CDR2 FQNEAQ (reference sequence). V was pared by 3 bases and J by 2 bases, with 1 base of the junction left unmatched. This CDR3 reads CASSLGTGAYEQYF. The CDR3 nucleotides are TGTGCCAGCAGCTTGGGGACAGGGGCCTACGAGCAGTACTTC.

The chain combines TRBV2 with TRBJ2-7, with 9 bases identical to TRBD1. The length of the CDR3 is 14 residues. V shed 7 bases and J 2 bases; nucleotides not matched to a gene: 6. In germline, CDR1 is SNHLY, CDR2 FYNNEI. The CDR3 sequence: CASKLGQGTYEQYF. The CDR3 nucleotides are TGTGCCAGCAAGCTTGGACAGGGGACCTACGAGCAGTACTTC. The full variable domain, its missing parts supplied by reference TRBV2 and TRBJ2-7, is EPEVTQTPSHQVTQMGQEVILRCVPISNHLYFYWYRQILGQKVEFLVSFYNNEISEKSEIFDDQFSVERPDGSNFTLKIRSTKLEDSAMYFCASKLGQGTYEQYFGPGTRLTVT.

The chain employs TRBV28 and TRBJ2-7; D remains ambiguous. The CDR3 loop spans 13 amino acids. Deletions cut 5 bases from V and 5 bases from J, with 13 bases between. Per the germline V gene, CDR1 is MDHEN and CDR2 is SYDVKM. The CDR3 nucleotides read TGTGCCAGCAGTCCAGCCACACGGAACGAGCAGTACTTC. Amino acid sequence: CASSPATRNEQYF.

This CDR3 is CASSIGQNTGELFF. CDR3 sequence (DNA): TGTGCCAGTAGTATAGGGCAGAACACCGGGGAGCTGTTTTTT. J is TRBJ2-2 and V is TRBV19; D is unresolved. The CDR3 loop spans 14 amino acids. V gave up 1 base and J gave up 1 base, with 4 bases separating them. CDR1 is LNHDA and CDR2 is SQIVND in the germline V gene (reference sequence). The full variable domain, completed using reference TRBV19 and TRBJ2-2, is DGGITQSPKYLFRKEGQNVTLSCEQNLNHDAMYWYRQDPGQGLRLIYYSQIVNDFQKGDIAEGYSVSREKKESFPLTVTSAQKNPTAFYLCASSIGQNTGELFFGEGSRLTVL.

CDR3 sequence reads: CVRSLKRRPRNTGELFF. The CDR3 DNA reads TGTGTCAGAAGCTTAAAGCGCCGCCCGAGGAACACCGGGGAGCTGTTTTTT. The V and J genes are TRBV7-5 and TRBJ2-2; TRBD2 is the table's D call, not checked against the DNA. TRBV7-5 is listed as a pseudogene. The CDR3 loop spans 17 amino acids.

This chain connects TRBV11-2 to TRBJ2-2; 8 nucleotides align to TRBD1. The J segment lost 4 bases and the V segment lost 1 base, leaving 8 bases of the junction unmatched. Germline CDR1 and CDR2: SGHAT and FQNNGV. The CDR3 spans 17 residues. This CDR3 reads CASSLAYQGTGTGELFF. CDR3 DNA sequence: TGTGCCAGCAGCTTAGCTTACCAGGGGACAGGCACCGGGGAGCTGTTTTTT. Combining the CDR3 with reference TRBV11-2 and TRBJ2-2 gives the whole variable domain EAGVAQSPRYKIIEKRQSVAFWCNPISGHATLYWYQQILGQGPKLLIQFQNNGVVDDSQLPKDRFSAERLKGVDSTLKIQPAKLEDSAVYLCASSLAYQGTGTGELFFGEGSRLTVL.

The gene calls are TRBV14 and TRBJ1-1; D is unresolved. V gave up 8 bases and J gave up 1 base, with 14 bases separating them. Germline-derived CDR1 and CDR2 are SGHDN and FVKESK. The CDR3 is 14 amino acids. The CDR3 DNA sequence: TGTGCCAGCCGAAGATCCGGTGAGAACACTGAAGCTTTCTTT. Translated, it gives CASRRSGENTEAFF.

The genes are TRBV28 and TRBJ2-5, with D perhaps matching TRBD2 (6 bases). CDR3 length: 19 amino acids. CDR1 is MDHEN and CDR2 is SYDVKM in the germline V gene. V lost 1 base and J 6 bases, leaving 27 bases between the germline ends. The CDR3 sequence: CASSLYVLAWEEIAKTQYF. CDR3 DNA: TGTGCCAGCAGTTTATACGTACTTGCTTGGGAGGAGATCGCTAAGACCCAGTACTTC.

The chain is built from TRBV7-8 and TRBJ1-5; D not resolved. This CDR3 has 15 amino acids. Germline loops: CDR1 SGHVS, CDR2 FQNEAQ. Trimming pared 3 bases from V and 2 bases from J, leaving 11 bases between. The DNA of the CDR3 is TGTGCCAGCAGCTTTGGGGATCTTGGCAATCAGCCCCAGCATTTT. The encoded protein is CASSFGDLGNQPQHF.

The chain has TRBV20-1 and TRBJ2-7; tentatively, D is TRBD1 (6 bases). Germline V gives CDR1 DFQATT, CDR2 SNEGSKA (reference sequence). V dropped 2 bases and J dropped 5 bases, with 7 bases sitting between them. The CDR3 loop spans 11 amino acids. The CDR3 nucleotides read TGCAGTGCTAGAAGGGGGAACGAGCAGTACTTC. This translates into CSARRGNEQYF.

The CDR3 nucleotides are TGTGCCACCAGTGATTGGGACATCACAGATACGCAGTATTTT. This translates into CATSDWDITDTQYF. The rearrangement links TRBV24-1 to TRBJ2-3, with D possibly matching TRBD1 (6 bases). The CDR3 length is 14 residues. V dropped 2 bases and J dropped 2 bases, with 7 bases sitting between them. CDR1 and CDR2 (germline): KGHDR, SFDVKD.

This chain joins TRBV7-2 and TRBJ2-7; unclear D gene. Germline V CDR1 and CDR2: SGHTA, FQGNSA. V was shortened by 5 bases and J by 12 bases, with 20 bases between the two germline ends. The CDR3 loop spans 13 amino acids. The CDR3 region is CASSVQQTAPRYF. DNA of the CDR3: TGTGCCAGCAGCGTCCAGCAGACGGCTCCACGGTACTTC.